This T cell receptor beta chain comes out of a study of T cell changes during pregnancy in multiple sclerosis. Libraries were prepared by immunoSEQ multiplex PCR; TCRdb keeps only in-frame clonotypes and omits some of them. The sample consists of 45,000 to 60,000 clones, around 90% of them appearing once. V shed 3 bases and J 3 bases; nucleotides not matched to a gene: 5. The CDR3 runs to 15 residues. Germline loops: CDR1 SGHRS, CDR2 YFSETQ. On this clone: Other nucleotide sequences in the sample specify the same CDR3.

The chain carries TRBV5-1 and TRBJ2-3; 9 nucleotides line up with TRBD1. The TCR was taken from a female donor in good health, enrolled as a control in a pregnancy study. The material was CD4+ T cells from peripheral blood mononuclear cells, obtained after pregnancy. Here the CDR3 DNA reads TGCGCCAGCAGCTGGGGACAGGGAGGGACAGATACGCAGTATTTT. This translates into CASSWGQGGTDTQYF. Full variable domain (missing parts from reference TRBV5-1 and TRBJ2-3): KAGVTQTPRYLIKTRGQQVTLSCSPISGHRSVSWYQQTPGQGLQFLFEYFSETQRNKGNFPGRFSGRQFSNSRSEMNVSTLELGDSALYLCASSWGQGGTDTQYFGPGTRLTVL.